This TCR beta chain originates from a study of T cell changes during pregnancy in multiple sclerosis. The CDR3 sequence is 15 residues long. CDR1 and CDR2 (germline): SGHDT, YYEEEE. V gave up 0 bases and J gave up 4 bases; unmatched junction bases: 2. Using immunoSEQ multiplex PCR, the repertoire was profiled, and TCRdb retains in-frame clones only, with some absent. Among about 110,000 clones listed, 91% were seen once. The sequence was obtained from a female donor with multiple sclerosis, enrolled in a pregnancy study. The chain uses TRBV5-6 and TRBJ1-5, with 9 bases that match TRBD1. The source was peripheral blood, collected before pregnancy. CDR3: CASSLDRGPNQPQHF. DNA for the CDR3: TGTGCCAGCAGCTTGGACAGGGGGCCTAATCAGCCCCAGCATTTT.